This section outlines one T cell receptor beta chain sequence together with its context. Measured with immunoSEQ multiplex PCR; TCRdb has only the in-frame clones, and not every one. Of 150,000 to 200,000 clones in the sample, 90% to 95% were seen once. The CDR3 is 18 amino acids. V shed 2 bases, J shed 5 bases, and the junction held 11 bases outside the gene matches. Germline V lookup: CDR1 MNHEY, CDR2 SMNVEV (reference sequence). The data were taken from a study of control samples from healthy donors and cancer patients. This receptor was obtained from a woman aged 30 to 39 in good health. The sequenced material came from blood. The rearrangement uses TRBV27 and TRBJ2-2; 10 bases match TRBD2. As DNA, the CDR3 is TGTGCCAGCAGTTTAACTGAAAGCGGGAGGGCGAGGACCGGGGAGCTGTTTTTT. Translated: CASSLTESGRARTGELFF.